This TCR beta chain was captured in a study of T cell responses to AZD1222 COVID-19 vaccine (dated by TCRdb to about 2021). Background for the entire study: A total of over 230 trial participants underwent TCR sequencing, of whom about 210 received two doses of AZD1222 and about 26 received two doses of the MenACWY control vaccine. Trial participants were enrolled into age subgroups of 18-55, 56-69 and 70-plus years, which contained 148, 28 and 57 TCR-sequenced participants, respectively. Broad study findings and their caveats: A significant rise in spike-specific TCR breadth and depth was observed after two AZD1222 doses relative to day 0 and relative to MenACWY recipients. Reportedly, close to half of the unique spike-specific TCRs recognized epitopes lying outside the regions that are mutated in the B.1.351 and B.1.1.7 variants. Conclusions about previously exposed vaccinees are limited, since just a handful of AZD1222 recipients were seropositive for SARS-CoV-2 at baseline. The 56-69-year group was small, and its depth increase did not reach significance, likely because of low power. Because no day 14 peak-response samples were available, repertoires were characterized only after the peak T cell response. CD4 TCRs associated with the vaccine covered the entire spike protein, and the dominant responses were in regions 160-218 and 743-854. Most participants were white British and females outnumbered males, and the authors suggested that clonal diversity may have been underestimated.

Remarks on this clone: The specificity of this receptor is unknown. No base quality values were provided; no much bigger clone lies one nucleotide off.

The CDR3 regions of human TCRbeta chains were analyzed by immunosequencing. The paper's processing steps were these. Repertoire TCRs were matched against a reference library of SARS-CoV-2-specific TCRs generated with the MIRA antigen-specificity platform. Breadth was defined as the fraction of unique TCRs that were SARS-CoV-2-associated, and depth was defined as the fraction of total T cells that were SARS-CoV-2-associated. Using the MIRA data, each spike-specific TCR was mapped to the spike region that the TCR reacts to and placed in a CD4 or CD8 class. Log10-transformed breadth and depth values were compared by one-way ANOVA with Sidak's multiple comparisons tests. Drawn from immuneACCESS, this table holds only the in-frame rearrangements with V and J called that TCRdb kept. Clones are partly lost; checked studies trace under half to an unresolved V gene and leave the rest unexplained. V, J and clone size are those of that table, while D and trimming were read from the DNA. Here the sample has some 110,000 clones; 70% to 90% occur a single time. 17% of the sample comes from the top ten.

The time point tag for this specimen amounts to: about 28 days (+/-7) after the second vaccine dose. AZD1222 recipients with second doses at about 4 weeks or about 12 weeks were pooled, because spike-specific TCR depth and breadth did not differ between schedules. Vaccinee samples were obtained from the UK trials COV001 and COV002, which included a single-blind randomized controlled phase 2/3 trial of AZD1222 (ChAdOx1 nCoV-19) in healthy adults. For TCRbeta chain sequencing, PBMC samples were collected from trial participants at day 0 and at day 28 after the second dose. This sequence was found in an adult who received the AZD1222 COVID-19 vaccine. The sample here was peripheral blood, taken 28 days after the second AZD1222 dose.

The CDR3 is CASSIGGWASGYTF. The DNA sequence is as follows: TGTGCCAGCAGCATCGGGGGTTGGGCGAGCGGCTACACCTTC. The rearrangement combines TRBV2 with TRBJ1-2; the D gene is perhaps TRBD1, from 5 matching bases. The CDR1 and CDR2 encoded by the germline V gene are SNHLY and FYNNEI. CDR3 length: 14 amino acids, cysteine to phenylalanine. Only the CDR3 portion is preserved as DNA: 42 bases, with reading frame beginning at the first base. Trimming at the junction amounts to 6 bases on V and 8 bases on J, and the germline ends lie 19 bases apart. The entire variable domain, with the stretches around the CDR3 drawn from the reference TRBV2 and TRBJ1-2 proteins, is EPEVTQTPSHQVTQMGQEVILRCVPISNHLYFYWYRQILGQKVEFLVSFYNNEISEKSEIFDDQFSVERPDGSNFTLKIRSTKLEDSAMYFCASSIGGWASGYTFGSGTRLTVV.